Following are 20 T cell receptor beta chains from one sample sequenced in a study of shared T cell receptors in the human thymus. Assay: immunoSEQ multiplex PCR; the TCRdb copy retains only in-frame clones and omits some. Counted here are 640,000 or so clones, roughly 86% occurring once; the ten biggest clones make up 0.009% to 0.0095%. This sample was shared with a second study, whose subject was human thymus T cells.

Specimen: thymocytes. Every receptor here comes from a boy under two years old with a congenital heart defect.

The genes are TRBV29-1 and TRBJ2-6, with a tentative D call TRBD1 (5 bases). Trimming pared 5 bases from V and 0 bases from J, leaving 20 bases between. The germline V gene encodes CDR1 SQVTM and CDR2 ANQGSEA. CDR3 size: 18 residues. The CDR3 is CSVPEINRFSSGANVLTF. The DNA for the CDR3 is TGCAGCGTTCCCGAGATTAACAGGTTTAGCTCTGGGGCCAACGTCCTGACTTTC.

This chain uses TRBV9 with TRBJ1-2; TRBD1 aligns across 9 bases. The CDR3 extends over 16 amino acids. In germline, CDR1 is SGDLS, CDR2 YYNGEE. The trim removed 0 bases at V and 2 bases at J, leaving 5 bases unmatched. The CDR3 here is CASSVATGQGNYGYTF. In nucleotides, the CDR3 is TGTGCCAGCAGCGTAGCTACGGGACAGGGAAACTATGGCTACACCTTC.

This clone was counted a few times. This chain uses TRBV2 with TRBJ1-2, with D unclear. The CDR3 has 14 residues. The germline gives CDR1 SNHLY, CDR2 FYNNEI. Trimming removed 2 bases from V and 6 bases from J, with 13 bases in between. For the CDR3, the DNA is TGTGCCAGCAGTGAAACAGCTGACGGGGATGGCTACACCTTC. Translation: CASSETADGDGYTF.

The chain joins TRBV6-5 to TRBJ2-3; D gene unclear. This CDR3 comprises 13 residues. Germline V gives CDR1 MNHEY, CDR2 SVGAGI. V dropped 3 bases and J dropped 4 bases, with 8 bases sitting between them. The CDR3 DNA sequence: TGTGCCAGCAGTTATTCAAGCGCAGATACGCAGTATTTT. Residues: CASSYSSADTQYF.

This chain links TRBV25-1 with TRBJ1-5, with 8 bases matching TRBD1. The CDR3 runs to 16 residues. Germline V CDR1 and CDR2: MGHDK, SYGVNS. With V trimmed by 2 bases and J by 1 base, 4 bases remained unmatched. The CDR3 loop reads CASSEGQGTSNQPQHF. As DNA, the CDR3 is TGTGCCAGCAGTGAAGGACAGGGTACGAGCAATCAGCCCCAGCATTTT.

The chain has TRBV6-1 and TRBJ2-2; D remains unclear. CDR3 size: 16 residues. The germline V gene encodes CDR1 MNHNS and CDR2 SASEGT. V lost 4 bases, J lost 4 bases, and 16 bases lay in between. CDR3 DNA sequence: TGTGCCAGCAGTGGTAACGACATCTACCCCACCGGGGAGCTGTTTTTT. Amino acids: CASSGNDIYPTGELFF.

The J gene is TRBJ1-5, the V gene TRBV19; no clear D. CDR1 LNHDA and CDR2 SQIVND come from the germline V gene (reference sequence). V was pared by 5 bases and J by 6 bases, with 23 bases between. This CDR3 has 17 amino acids. The chain's CDR3 is CASSPLNRAGGPQPQHF. The CDR3 bases are TGTGCCAGTAGTCCCCTTAACCGGGCTGGAGGACCTCAGCCCCAGCATTTT.

J is TRBJ2-3 and V is TRBV5-4; 9 nucleotides match TRBD1. With V trimmed by 5 bases and J by 5 bases, 9 bases remained unmatched. CDR1 and CDR2 from the germline V gene are SGHNT and YYREEE (reference sequence). The CDR3 contains 15 residues. CDR3 in DNA: TGTGCCAGCAGTAACAGGGGGCTGAGTGGAGATACGCAGTATTTT. The encoded protein is CASSNRGLSGDTQYF. Combining the CDR3 with reference TRBV5-4 and TRBJ2-3 gives the whole variable domain ETGVTQSPTHLIKTRGQQVTLRCSSQSGHNTVSWYQQALGQGPQFIFQYYREEENGRGNFPPRFSGLQFPNYSSELNVNALELDDSALYLCASSNRGLSGDTQYFGPGTRLTVL.

The rearrangement links TRBV18 to TRBJ2-2; D call uncertain. The CDR3 extends over 13 amino acids. Germline V gene sequence: CDR1 KGHSH, CDR2 LQKENI. V gave up 4 bases and J gave up 4 bases, with 7 bases separating them. The CDR3 DNA sequence: TGTGCCAGCTCACTAAACTGCACCGGGGAGCTGTTTTTT. Residues: CASSLNCTGELFF.

This chain links TRBV5-6 with TRBJ2-1; 12 bases fit TRBD2. The CDR3 is made up of 16 amino acids. V dropped 2 bases and J dropped 7; count of bases not matched to a gene: 7. The germline gives CDR1 SGHDT, CDR2 YYEEEE. The CDR3 DNA follows: TGTGCCAGCAGCTTAGGACTAGCGGGACGGGGAAATGAGCAGTTCTTC. This gives the protein CASSLGLAGRGNEQFF.

V gene TRBV4-3 combines with J gene TRBJ1-1, with D possibly being TRBD1 (5 bases). The germline V and J ends were trimmed by 0 bases and 12 bases, with 23 bases remaining between them. Per germline, CDR1 LGHNA and CDR2 YSLEER. This CDR3 contains 16 residues. The CDR3 sequence is CASSQDPRRGVEGPFF. Written as DNA, the CDR3 is TGCGCCAGCAGCCAAGATCCCCGGCGCGGGGTAGAGGGACCTTTCTTT.

V is TRBV5-8 and J is TRBJ1-1; 8 positions match TRBD1. The CDR3 is 15 residues long. J lost 3 bases, V lost 4 bases, and 8 bases had no gene match. Germline CDR1 and CDR2: SGHTS and YDEGEE. CDR3 loop: CASSRGTGGDTEAFF. Here the CDR3 DNA reads TGTGCCAGCAGCAGAGGGACAGGCGGGGACACTGAAGCTTTCTTT.

The chain uses TRBV30 and TRBJ2-2, with a possible D match to TRBD1 (6 bases). The CDR3 is made up of 16 amino acids. Trimming took 3 bases from V and 1 from J, leaving 15 bases between them. The germline gives CDR1 GTSNPN, CDR2 SVGIG (reference sequence). CDR3 amino acids: CAWRLKRRGNTGELFF. The CDR3 coding sequence is TGTGCCTGGAGGTTGAAACGCAGGGGGAACACCGGGGAGCTGTTTTTT.

CDR3 sequence reads: CASSSLGGKAGEQFF. The CDR3 DNA is TGTGCCAGCAGCTCCTTAGGGGGTAAGGCTGGTGAGCAGTTCTTC. The chain has TRBV28 and TRBJ2-1, with a tentative D call TRBD1 (6 bases). The CDR3 runs to 15 residues. In germline, CDR1 is MDHEN, CDR2 SYDVKM. Trimming removed 6 bases from V and 9 bases from J, with 21 bases in between.

The chain joins TRBV11-2 to TRBJ1-1; the match to TRBD1 covers 7 bases. V trimming: 0 bases; J trimming: 0 bases; junction bases outside the gene matches: 7. The CDR3 totals 17 residues. Germline lookup yields CDR1 SGHAT and CDR2 FQNNGV. The CDR3 protein is CASSLDGGQSMNTEAFF. CDR3 in DNA: TGTGCCAGCAGCTTAGACGGGGGACAGAGCATGAACACTGAAGCTTTCTTT.

The rearrangement joins TRBV27 to TRBJ2-5, with 9 bases aligning to TRBD2. V dropped 2 bases and J dropped 2; count of bases not matched to a gene: 3. Germline V lookup: CDR1 MNHEY, CDR2 SMNVEV (reference sequence). The CDR3 contains 15 residues. This chain's CDR3 is CASSLAGGKQETQYF. In nucleotides, the CDR3 is TGTGCCAGCAGTTTAGCGGGGGGGAAACAAGAGACCCAGTACTTC.

V usage is TRBV28 and J usage is TRBJ1-1; D is unclear. This CDR3 contains 14 residues. V was clipped by 6 bases and J by 1 base, with 12 bases between them. The germline gives CDR1 MDHEN, CDR2 SYDVKM. CDR3 residues: CASSPRVANTEAFF. CDR3 coding DNA: TGTGCCAGCAGCCCGCGGGTCGCGAACACTGAAGCTTTCTTT.

The rearrangement uses TRBV11-2 and TRBJ1-1; TRBD1 matches at 7 bases. Germline CDR1 reads SGHAT; CDR2 reads FQNNGV. This CDR3 is built from 14 residues. V lost 2 bases, J lost 7 bases, and 7 bases stayed unmatched. The CDR3 spells CASSLSDREGEAFF. For the CDR3, the DNA is TGTGCCAGCAGCTTAAGCGACAGGGAAGGTGAAGCTTTCTTT.

The CDR3 here is CASVTRGPFNTEAFF. In DNA, the CDR3 is TGTGCCAGCGTAACGAGGGGGCCGTTCAACACTGAAGCTTTCTTT. The V gene is TRBV28, the J gene TRBJ1-1, with 7 bases fitting TRBD1. The CDR3 totals 15 residues. The germline V gene has CDR1 MDHEN and CDR2 SYDVKM. V lost 8 bases and J lost 2; bases outside the gene matches: 11.

This chain joins TRBV5-1 and TRBJ1-6; D is uncertain. The CDR3 runs 16 residues. Deletions cut 0 bases from V and 3 bases from J, with 10 bases between. Per the germline V gene, CDR1 is SGHRS and CDR2 is YFSETQ. The CDR3 coding sequence is TGCGCCAGCAGCTTGGACGGGTCTAACTATAATTCACCCCTCCACTTT. Translation gives CASSLDGSNYNSPLHF. Variable domain in full (rest from reference TRBV5-1 and TRBJ1-6): KAGVTQTPRYLIKTRGQQVTLSCSPISGHRSVSWYQQTPGQGLQFLFEYFSETQRNKGNFPGRFSGRQFSNSRSEMNVSTLELGDSALYLCASSLDGSNYNSPLHFGNGTRLTVT.